This T cell receptor beta chain stems from a study of long-term antiretroviral therapy in people with HIV. Findings of the study overall: Gathering of blood took place between about 2003 and 2018, possibly under older ART regimens. HIV repertoires covered narrower CDR3 length ranges than controls did.

With regard to this clone: Its antigen is unidentified.

Germline trimming cut 5 bases from V and 2 bases from J; bases unmatched to any gene: 1. This CDR3 spans 13 amino acids. Looked up from germline, CDR1 is MNHEY and CDR2 is SVGAGI. An immunoSEQ assay, version v3.0, was performed at survey level. Clones were sequenced by immunoSEQ multiplex PCR, and TCRdb holds only the in-frame ones, with some missing. The sample yields fewer than 25,000 clones, 85% to 95% seen once. Each specimen consisted of about 1-10 million cryopreserved PBMC prior to extraction of DNA. This sequence was found in a woman aged 45 to 65 with HIV. The chain couples TRBV6-5 to TRBJ2-5; 8 bases are a match to TRBD1. The source was unsorted PBMCs, collected 4.8 to 5 years after starting antiretroviral therapy. The CDR3 reads CASSHRGQETQYF. The CDR3 DNA reads as TGTGCCAGCAGTCACAGGGGGCAAGAGACCCAGTACTTC.